Listed below are T cell receptor beta chains from one sample, sequenced in a study of human T cells and chemical hapten exposure. TCRdb ran MiXCR on the RACE reads and lists one entry per CDR3 protein. The top ten clones hold approximately 2.4% of a sample with about 380,000 distinct CDR3 sequences, approximately 5% of them seen once. The specimen comprised whole blood, sampled in connection with sensitization to the hapten diphenylcyclopropenone (DPC). All receptors derive from a woman in her 50s with alopecia areata. Some clones in this sample may be carry-over from other donors' samples. CDR3s include the opening cysteine and the closing phenylalanine or tryptophan.

>TRBJ1-1|TRBV30
CAWRTGMNTEAFF
>TRBJ2-5|TRBV6-5
CASSYSKATSVPETQYF
>TRBJ2-6|TRBV20-1
CSAGTSGVTGANVLTF
>TRBJ2-7|TRBV11-2
CASSVLRDGKREQYF
>TRBJ1-2|TRBV12-3/TRBV12-4
CASSSSRPTIYGYTF
>TRBJ1-5|TRBV2
CASSEGQGQPQHF
>TRBJ2-1|TRBV29-1
CSVSLGTGVQQFF
>TRBJ2-2|TRBV29-1
CSVVEGGNPGELFF
>TRBJ2-7|TRBV7-9
CASSPGGVSSYEQYF
>TRBJ1-3|TRBV29-1
CSVAKSSGNTIYF
>TRBJ2-3|TRBV12-3/TRBV12-4
CASSLGTGGGRSTDTQYF
>TRBJ2-7|TRBV10-3
CAISEGQAENF
>TRBJ2-1|TRBV18
CASYAPGQGTSRSSYNEQFF
>TRBJ2-2|TRBV5-1
CASSLGITGELFF
>TRBJ1-5|TRBV12-3/TRBV12-4
CASSFSRGSNQPQHF
>TRBJ1-3|TRBV2
CASSEGATSGNTIYF
>TRBJ1-1|TRBV24-1
CATSAILNLDREGDNTEAFF
>TRBJ2-7|TRBV20-1
CSAIPGGTYEQYF
>TRBJ2-1|TRBV5-4
CASSLGVTANNEQFF
>TRBJ1-1|TRBV14
CASSQDGGGAAKAFF
>TRBJ2-1|TRBV4-2
CASSGYRTSGRAAEQFF
>TRBJ1-2|TRBV12-3/TRBV12-4
CASSLRDRNYGYTF
>TRBJ1-5|TRBV24-1
CATSDFEGQPQHF
>TRBJ2-7|TRBV30
CAAGHYEQYF
>TRBJ2-3|TRBV9
CASSTRQGWTSTDTQYF
>TRBJ2-7|TRBV6-1
CASSEWRGLEQYF
>TRBJ1-6|TRBV20-1
CSAIRQAWGKPLHF